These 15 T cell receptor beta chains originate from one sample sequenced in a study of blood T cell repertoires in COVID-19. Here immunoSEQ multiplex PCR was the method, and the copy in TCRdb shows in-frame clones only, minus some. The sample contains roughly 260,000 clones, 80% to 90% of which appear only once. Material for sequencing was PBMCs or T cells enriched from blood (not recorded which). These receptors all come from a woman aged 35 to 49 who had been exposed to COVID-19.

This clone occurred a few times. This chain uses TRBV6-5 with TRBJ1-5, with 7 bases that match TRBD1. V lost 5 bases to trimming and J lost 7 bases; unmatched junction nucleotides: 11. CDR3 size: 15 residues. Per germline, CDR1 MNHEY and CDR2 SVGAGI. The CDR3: CASSPPAGGYQPQHF. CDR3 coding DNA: TGTGCCAGCAGTCCCCCGGCAGGGGGTTACCAGCCCCAGCATTTT.

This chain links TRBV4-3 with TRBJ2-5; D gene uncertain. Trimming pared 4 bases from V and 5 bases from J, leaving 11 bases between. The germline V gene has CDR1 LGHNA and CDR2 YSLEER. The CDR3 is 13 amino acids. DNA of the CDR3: TGCGCCAGCAGCCCGTCCTTACTTGAGACCCAGTACTTC. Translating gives CASSPSLLETQYF.

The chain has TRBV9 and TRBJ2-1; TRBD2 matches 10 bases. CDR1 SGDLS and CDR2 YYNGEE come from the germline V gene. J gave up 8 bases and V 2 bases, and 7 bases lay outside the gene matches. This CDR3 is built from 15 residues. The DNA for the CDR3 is TGTGCCAGCAGCGTGGGAGGGCTAGCGGGGGATGAGCAGTTCTTC. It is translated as CASSVGGLAGDEQFF. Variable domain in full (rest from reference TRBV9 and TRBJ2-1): DSGVTQTPKHLITATGQRVTLRCSPRSGDLSVYWYQQSLDQGLQFLIQYYNGEERAKGNILERFSAQQFPDLHSELNLSSLELGDSALYFCASSVGGLAGDEQFFGPGTRLTVL.

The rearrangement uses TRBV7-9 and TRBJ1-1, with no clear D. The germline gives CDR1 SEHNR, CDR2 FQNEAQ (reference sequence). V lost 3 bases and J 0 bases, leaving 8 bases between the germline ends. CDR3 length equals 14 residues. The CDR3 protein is CASSFPGMNTEAFF. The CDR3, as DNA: TGTGCCAGCAGCTTCCCGGGTATGAACACTGAAGCTTTCTTT.

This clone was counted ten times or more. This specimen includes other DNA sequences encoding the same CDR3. Written as DNA, the CDR3 is TGCGCCAGCAGCCAAGACCGGGGGGGCAATGAGCAGTTCTTC. Protein product: CASSQDRGGNEQFF. The chain joins TRBV4-3 to TRBJ2-1; 8 bases line up with TRBD2. Trimming removed 0 bases from V and 6 bases from J; junction bases left unmatched: 1. This CDR3 has 14 amino acids. Germline V gene lookup returns CDR1 LGHNA and CDR2 YSLEER.

The CDR3 DNA reads TGTGCCAGCAGAACAAGAGAGGGCCCCGGGGAGCTGTTTTTT. Encoded protein: CASRTREGPGELFF. The rearrangement uses TRBV7-8 and TRBJ2-2, with a tentative D call TRBD2 (5 bases). Between the trimmed V and J ends, which lost 6 bases and 6 bases, there was a span of 14 bases. This CDR3 region has 14 residues. CDR1 and CDR2 (germline): SGHVS, FQNEAQ.

The CDR3 sequence is CASRYRGVDKNIQYF. The DNA of the CDR3 is TGTGCCAGCAGGTACAGGGGCGTCGACAAAAACATTCAGTACTTC. V usage is TRBV5-6 and J usage is TRBJ2-4; 7 nucleotides line up with TRBD1. V shed 5 bases, J shed 3 bases, and the junction held 8 bases outside the gene matches. From germline, CDR1 is SGHDT and CDR2 YYEEEE. This CDR3 is 15 amino acids long. Based on the CDR3 plus reference TRBV5-6 and TRBJ2-4, the full variable domain is DAGVTQSPTHLIKTRGQQVTLRCSPKSGHDTVSWYQQALGQGPQFIFQYYEEEERQRGNFPDRFSGHQFPNYSSELNVNALLLGDSALYLCASRYRGVDKNIQYFGAGTRLSVL.

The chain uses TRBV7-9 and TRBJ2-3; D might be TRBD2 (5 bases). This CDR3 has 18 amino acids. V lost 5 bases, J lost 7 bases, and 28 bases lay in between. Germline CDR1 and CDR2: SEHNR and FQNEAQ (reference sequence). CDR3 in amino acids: CASSPPKPLEVSPYTQYF. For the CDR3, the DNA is TGTGCCAGCAGCCCCCCGAAGCCATTGGAGGTGTCTCCCTATACGCAGTATTTT.

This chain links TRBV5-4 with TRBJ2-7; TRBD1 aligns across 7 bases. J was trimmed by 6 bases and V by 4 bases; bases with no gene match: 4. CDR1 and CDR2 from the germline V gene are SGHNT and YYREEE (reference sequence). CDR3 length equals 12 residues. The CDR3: CASSTGTAEQYF. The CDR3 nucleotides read TGTGCCAGCAGCACCGGGACAGCCGAGCAGTACTTC. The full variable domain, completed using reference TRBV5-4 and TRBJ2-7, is ETGVTQSPTHLIKTRGQQVTLRCSSQSGHNTVSWYQQALGQGPQFIFQYYREEENGRGNFPPRFSGLQFPNYSSELNVNALELDDSALYLCASSTGTAEQYFGPGTRLTVT.

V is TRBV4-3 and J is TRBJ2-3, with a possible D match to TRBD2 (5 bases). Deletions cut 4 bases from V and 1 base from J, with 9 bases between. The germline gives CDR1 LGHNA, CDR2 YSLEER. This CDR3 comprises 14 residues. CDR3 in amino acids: CASSLGRGTDTQYF. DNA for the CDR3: TGCGCCAGCAGCCTCGGGCGGGGCACAGATACGCAGTATTTT.

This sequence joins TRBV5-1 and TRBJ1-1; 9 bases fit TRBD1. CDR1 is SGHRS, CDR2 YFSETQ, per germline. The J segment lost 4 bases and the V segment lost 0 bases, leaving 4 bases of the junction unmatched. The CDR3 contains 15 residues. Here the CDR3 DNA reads TGCGCCAGCAGCTTGGCCGCGACAGGGGGCACTGAAGCTTTCTTT. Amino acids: CASSLAATGGTEAFF.

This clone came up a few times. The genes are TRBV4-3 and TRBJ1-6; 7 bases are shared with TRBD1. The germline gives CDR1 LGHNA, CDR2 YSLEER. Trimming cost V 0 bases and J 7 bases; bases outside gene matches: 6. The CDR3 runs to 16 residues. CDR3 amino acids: CASSQDLGTANSPLHF. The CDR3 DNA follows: TGCGCCAGCAGCCAAGATCTAGGGACAGCGAATTCACCCCTCCACTTT.

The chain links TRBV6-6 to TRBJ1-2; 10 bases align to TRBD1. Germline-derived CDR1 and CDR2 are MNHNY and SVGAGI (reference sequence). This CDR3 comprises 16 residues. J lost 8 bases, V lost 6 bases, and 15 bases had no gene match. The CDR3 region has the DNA TGTGCCAGCAGAACAGGGACAGGGGCCTCTTCTGCCGGCTACACCTTC. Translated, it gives CASRTGTGASSAGYTF.

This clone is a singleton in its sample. The CDR3 region has the DNA TGTGCCAGCTCACCATCAGTGAATCAGCCCCAGCATTTT. The encoded protein is CASSPSVNQPQHF. The chain employs TRBV18 and TRBJ1-5, with unresolved D. V lost 2 bases and J lost 4, with 6 bases in between. This CDR3 has 13 amino acids. Germline assignment: CDR1 KGHSH and CDR2 LQKENI.

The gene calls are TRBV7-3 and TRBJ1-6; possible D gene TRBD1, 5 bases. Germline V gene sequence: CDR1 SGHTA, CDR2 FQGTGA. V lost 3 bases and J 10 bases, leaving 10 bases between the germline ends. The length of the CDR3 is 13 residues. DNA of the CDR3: TGTGCCAGCAGCTTGGGGGGACGGTCACCCCTCCACTTT. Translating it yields CASSLGGRSPLHF.